This TCR beta chain was documented in a study of Graves' ophthalmopathy and Graves' hyperthyroidism. In the study overall: Being free of ophthalmopathy for 18 months of follow-up defined stable hyperthyroidism.

RNA transcripts were the template, and TCR beta CDR3 regions were amplified from them. In the first round, RT-PCR was carried out with HTBI primers, and a multiplex PCR formed the second round. Using its own MiXCR run on the multiplex PCR reads, TCRdb lists one record per CDR3 protein. The sample records around 1,000,000 distinct CDR3 sequences, about two fifths being singletons. This clonotype was seen once. A much bigger clone sits one base away, suggesting this may be a read error. CDR3 length equals 15 residues. CDR1 SGHAT and CDR2 FQNNGV come from the germline V gene. V is TRBV11-2 and J is TRBJ1-2; 8 bases are a match to TRBD1. The receptor was derived from an adult man with Graves' hyperthyroidism. The sequenced sample was peripheral blood or thyroid tissue (not recorded which). CDR3 nucleotide sequence: TGTGCCGGCAGCCCAGAAACAGGGGGAGCCTATGGCTACACCTTC. Translation gives CAGSPETGGAYGYTF.